The T cell receptor beta chain under discussion was sequenced for a study of blood T cell repertoires in COVID-19 (TCRdb year 2020). Notes on the research overall: Samples covering the acute and convalescent phases of COVID-19 were provided by collaborators in the United States, Italy and Spain. The prospective study material was composed of cDNA or gDNA derived from T cells, B-cell-depleted T cells, or PBMCs. The dataset comprised deeply sampled blood TCRbeta repertoires from subjects exposed to, actively infected with, or recovered from COVID-19. The repertoires were released in a freely available public database intended as a resource for research on the immune response to SARS-CoV-2. Samples were obtained from the ongoing ImmuneRACE study (first 160 participants) and from 1,254 subjects provided by 6 global collaborators. A de-identified subject ID, COVID-19 status, age in years and sex were almost always included in the sample metadata. Where HLA class I and class II types were available, the types were taken from metadata supplied by the sample provider, not from assay-based typing.

Inclusive of the bounding cysteine and phenylalanine, the CDR3 is 13 residues long. The only DNA kept is the CDR3, 39 bases in frame from the first base. The germline V gene sets CDR1 to MNHEY and CDR2 to SVGEGT. Trimming takes 6 bases from V and 6 bases from J, and the germline ends sit 14 bases apart. General findings and caveats noted by the study authors: Clinical and demographic metadata were provided uncurated, with the amount varying by source and participant.

Concerning this clone: Its target antigen remains unknown. Base qualities are not provided; no much larger clone lies one nucleotide away.

TCRbeta CDR3 regions were amplified from genomic DNA using the immunoSEQ Assay, a bias-controlled multiplex PCR. Concerning the study's data processing: Nucleated cell counts per sample were estimated from amplification of reference gene primers within the assay. To quantify the absolute abundance of each unique TCRbeta CDR3 rearrangement, sequence reads were collapsed and filtered. For each sample, productive Simpson clonality was calculated by taking the square root of Simpson's diversity index across productive rearrangements. The table was pulled from immuneACCESS by TCRdb, which kept in-frame rearrangements only. Such tables lose some clones; where checked, under half of the loss comes from unresolved V genes, and the rest has no known cause. That table supplies the V and J calls and clone size; D and trimming were determined from the DNA. A total of roughly 140,000 clones appear in this sample, approximately 81% of them only once. Clones ranked in the top ten supply roughly two fifths of the sample.

The collaborating institutions used their own protocols to collect whole blood in K2EDTA tubes. For TCRbeta analysis, collaborator samples were shipped as frozen whole blood, as isolated PBMCs, or as DNA extracted from either sample type. The sequence was collected from a human donor in a cohort sampled during active COVID-19. Sequenced input: peripheral blood. Rearrangement joined TRBV6-2 or TRBV6-3 to TRBJ1-1; the D gene cannot be named for sure. DNA sequence: TGTGCCAGCAGCCTCCTAGGAGGCGCTGAAGCTTTCTTT. Its amino acids are CASSLLGGAEAFF.